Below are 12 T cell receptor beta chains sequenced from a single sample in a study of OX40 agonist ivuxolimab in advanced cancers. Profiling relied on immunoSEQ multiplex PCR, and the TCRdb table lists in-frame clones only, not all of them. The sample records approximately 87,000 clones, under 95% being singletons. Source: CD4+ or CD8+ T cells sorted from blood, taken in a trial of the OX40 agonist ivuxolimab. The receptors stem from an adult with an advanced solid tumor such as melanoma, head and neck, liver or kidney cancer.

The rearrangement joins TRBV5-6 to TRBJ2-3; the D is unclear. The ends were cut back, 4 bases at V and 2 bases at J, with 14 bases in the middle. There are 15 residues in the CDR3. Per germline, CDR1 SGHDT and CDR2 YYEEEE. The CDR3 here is CASSETGNPTDTQYF. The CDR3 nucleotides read TGTGCCAGCAGCGAGACGGGTAACCCCACAGATACGCAGTATTTT.

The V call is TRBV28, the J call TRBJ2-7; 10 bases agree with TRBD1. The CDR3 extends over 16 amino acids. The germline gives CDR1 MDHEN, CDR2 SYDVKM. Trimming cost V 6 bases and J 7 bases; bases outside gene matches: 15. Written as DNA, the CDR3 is TGTGCCAGCAGGTGGGACGGCGGGACAGGGGAGGGAGAGCAGTACTTC. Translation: CASRWDGGTGEGEQYF.

Written as DNA, the CDR3 is TGTGCCAGCAGCCCATCGATAGCGGGAGCGGAGGAGACCCAGTACTTC. Protein: CASSPSIAGAEETQYF. The genes are TRBV7-9 and TRBJ2-5, with TRBD2 matching over 9 bases. Per germline, CDR1 SEHNR and CDR2 FQNEAQ (reference sequence). Trimming cost V 5 bases and J 5 bases; bases outside gene matches: 12. CDR3 length: 16 residues.

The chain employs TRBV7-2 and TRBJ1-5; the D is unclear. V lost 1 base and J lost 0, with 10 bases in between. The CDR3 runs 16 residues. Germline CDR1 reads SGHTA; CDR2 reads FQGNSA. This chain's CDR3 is CASSLEGWGSNQPQHF. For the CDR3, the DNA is TGTGCCAGCAGCTTAGAAGGGTGGGGTAGCAATCAGCCCCAGCATTTT.

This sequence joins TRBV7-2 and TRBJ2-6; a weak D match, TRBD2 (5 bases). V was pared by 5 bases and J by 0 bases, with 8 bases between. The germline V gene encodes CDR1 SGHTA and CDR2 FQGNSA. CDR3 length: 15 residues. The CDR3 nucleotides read TGTGCCAGCAGCGTCGGGGTCTCTGGGGCCAACGTCCTGACTTTC. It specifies CASSVGVSGANVLTF.

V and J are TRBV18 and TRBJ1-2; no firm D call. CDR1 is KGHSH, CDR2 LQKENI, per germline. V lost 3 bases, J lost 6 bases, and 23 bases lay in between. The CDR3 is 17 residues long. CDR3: CASSPYTSSGYSDGYTF. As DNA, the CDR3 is TGTGCCAGCTCACCTTACACCTCCAGTGGTTATTCGGATGGCTACACCTTC.

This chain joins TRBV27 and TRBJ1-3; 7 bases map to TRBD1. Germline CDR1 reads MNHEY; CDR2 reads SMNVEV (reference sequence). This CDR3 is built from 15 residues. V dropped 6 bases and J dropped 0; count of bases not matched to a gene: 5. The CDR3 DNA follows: TGTGCCAGCAGCCGACAGGGAATCTCTGGAAACACCATATATTTT. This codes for CASSRQGISGNTIYF.

CDR3 region: CASSLAGVSTDTQYF. CDR3 nucleotides: TGTGCCAGCAGCTTAGCGGGAGTCTCAACAGATACGCAGTATTTT. The chain joins TRBV7-2 to TRBJ2-3; TRBD2 might be the D (5 bases). The V gene's germline CDR1 is SGHTA and CDR2 FQGNSA. V lost 0 bases to trimming and J lost 3 bases, with 10 bases between them. This CDR3 contains 15 residues.

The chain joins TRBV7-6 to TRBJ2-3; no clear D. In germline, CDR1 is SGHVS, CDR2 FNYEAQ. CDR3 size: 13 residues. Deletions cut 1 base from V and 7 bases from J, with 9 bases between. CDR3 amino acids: CASSLVVGNTQYF. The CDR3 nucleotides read TGTGCCAGCAGCTTAGTGGTCGGAAATACGCAGTATTTT.

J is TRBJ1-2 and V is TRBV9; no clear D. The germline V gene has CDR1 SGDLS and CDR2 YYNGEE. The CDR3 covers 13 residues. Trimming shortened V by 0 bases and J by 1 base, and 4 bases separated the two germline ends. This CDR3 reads CASSVDGNYGYTF. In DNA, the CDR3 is TGTGCCAGCAGCGTAGACGGTAACTATGGCTACACCTTC.

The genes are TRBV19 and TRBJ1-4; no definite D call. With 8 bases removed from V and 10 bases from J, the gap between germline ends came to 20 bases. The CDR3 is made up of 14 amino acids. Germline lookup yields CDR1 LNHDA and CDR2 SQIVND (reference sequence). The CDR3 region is CASGEGPNFGKLFF. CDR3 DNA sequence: TGTGCCAGTGGCGAAGGGCCGAATTTTGGAAAACTGTTTTTT.

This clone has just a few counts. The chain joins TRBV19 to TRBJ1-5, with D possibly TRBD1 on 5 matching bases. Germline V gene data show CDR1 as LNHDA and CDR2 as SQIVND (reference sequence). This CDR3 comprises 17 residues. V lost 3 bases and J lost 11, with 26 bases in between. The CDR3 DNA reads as TGTGCCAGTAGTATTACCGTCATGTTGGGGCGGGGCAGGTCCCAGCATTTT. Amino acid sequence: CASSITVMLGRGRSQHF.